The 14 T cell receptor beta chains below all came from one sample that was sequenced in a study of blood T cell repertoires in COVID-19. Using immunoSEQ multiplex PCR, the repertoire was profiled, and TCRdb retains in-frame clones only, with some absent. The sample lists approximately 50,000 clones; roughly 86% were seen once. The specimen was peripheral blood. These receptors all stem from an elderly woman with acute or convalescent COVID-19.

This chain connects TRBV7-2 to TRBJ2-2; D ambiguous. Trimming pared 4 bases from V and 3 bases from J, leaving 6 bases between. This CDR3 comprises 13 residues. Germline assignment: CDR1 SGHTA and CDR2 FQGNSA. CDR3 in amino acids: CASSSTDTGELFF. The CDR3 region has the DNA TGTGCCAGCAGCTCGACTGACACCGGGGAGCTGTTTTTT.

This clone came up a few times. The chain couples TRBV9 to TRBJ2-7, with D uncertain. The ends were cut back, 0 bases at V and 2 bases at J, with 9 bases in the middle. This CDR3 comprises 14 residues. Germline V gene data show CDR1 as SGDLS and CDR2 as YYNGEE. CDR3 sequence reads: CASSVDRLTYEQYV. As DNA, the CDR3 is TGTGCCAGCAGCGTAGACCGCCTAACCTACGAGCAGTACGTC.

The V and J genes are TRBV28 and TRBJ2-7, with D possibly being TRBD1 (5 bases). The germline gives CDR1 MDHEN, CDR2 SYDVKM. The CDR3 is 14 residues long. The ends were cut back, 3 bases at V and 6 bases at J, with 15 bases in the middle. This CDR3 is CASSFTGQGGEQYF. In DNA, the CDR3 is TGTGCCAGCAGTTTTACGGGTCAGGGCGGCGAGCAGTACTTC.

The chain couples TRBV29-1 to TRBJ1-1; no firm D call. CDR3 length: 11 amino acids. From germline, CDR1 is SQVTM and CDR2 ANQGSEA. V dropped 6 bases and J dropped 2 bases, with 7 bases sitting between them. CDR3 loop: CSVNLNTEAFF. Here the CDR3 DNA reads TGCAGCGTGAACCTAAACACTGAAGCTTTCTTT. The variable domain in full, completed from reference TRBV29-1 and TRBJ1-1, reads SAVISQKPSRDICQRGTSLTIQCQVDSQVTMMFWYRQQPGQSLTLIATANQGSEATYESGFVIDKFPISRPNLTFSTLTVSNMSPEDSSIYLCSVNLNTEAFFGQGTRLTVV.

The genes are TRBV29-1 and TRBJ1-2; possibly TRBD1 for D (5 bases). V was pared by 7 bases and J by 0 bases, with 12 bases between. The germline CDR1 and CDR2 sequences are SQVTM and ANQGSEA. This CDR3 spans 13 amino acids. CDR3 sequence: CSAFDRANYGYTF. CDR3 DNA sequence: TGCAGCGCCTTCGACAGAGCTAACTATGGCTACACCTTC. Full variable domain (rest looked up from reference TRBV29-1 and TRBJ1-2): SAVISQKPSRDICQRGTSLTIQCQVDSQVTMMFWYRQQPGQSLTLIATANQGSEATYESGFVIDKFPISRPNLTFSTLTVSNMSPEDSSIYLCSAFDRANYGYTFGSGTRLTVV.

The chain is built from TRBV7-3 and TRBJ1-1; D uncertain. Germline lookup yields CDR1 SGHTA and CDR2 FQGTGA. V gave up 0 bases and J gave up 0 bases, with 14 bases separating them. The CDR3 totals 17 residues. The CDR3 nucleotides are TGTGCCAGCAGCTTAACGTCGGAGAGACCAATGAACACTGAAGCTTTCTTT. Its translation: CASSLTSERPMNTEAFF.

This clone was recorded a few times. The chain uses TRBV18 and TRBJ2-5; 11 bases map to TRBD1. CDR1 and CDR2 from the germline V gene are KGHSH and LQKENI. CDR3 size: 16 residues. J was trimmed by 5 bases and V by 3 bases; bases with no gene match: 8. The CDR3 spells CASSPQRTGGRETQYF. CDR3 nucleotides: TGTGCCAGCTCACCCCAGAGGACAGGGGGCAGGGAGACCCAGTACTTC. Full variable domain (outside the CDR3, taken from reference TRBV18 and TRBJ2-5): NAGVMQNPRHLVRRRGQEARLRCSPMKGHSHVYWYRQLPEEGLKFMVYLQKENIIDESGMPKERFSAEFPKEGPSILRIQQVVRGDSAAYFCASSPQRTGGRETQYFGPGTRLLVL.

The chain carries TRBV29-1 and TRBJ1-4; possible D gene TRBD1, 5 bases. The CDR3 extends over 13 amino acids. Germline V gene data show CDR1 as SQVTM and CDR2 as ANQGSEA. V was pared by 3 bases and J by 10 bases, with 15 bases between. In DNA form, the CDR3 reads TGCAGCGTTGATGGGCAGGGAGGTGGAAAACTGTTTTTT. This sequence encodes CSVDGQGGGKLFF.

The chain is built from TRBV7-9 and TRBJ2-1; maybe TRBD2 (6 bases). The CDR3 has 12 residues. CDR1 SEHNR and CDR2 FQNEAQ come from the germline V gene (reference sequence). The V end lost 1 base, the J end lost 10 bases, and 8 bases lay between the germline ends. CDR3 region: CASSLGREEQFF. CDR3 coding DNA: TGTGCCAGCAGCTTAGGGAGGGAGGAGCAGTTCTTC.

J is TRBJ2-2 and V is TRBV6-4, with D perhaps TRBD1 (6 bases). Deletions cut 4 bases from V and 1 base from J, with 13 bases between. In germline, CDR1 is MRHNA, CDR2 SNTAGT. The CDR3 sequence is 16 residues long. The CDR3 DNA is TGTGCCAGCAGTGGTAGGGGGTTAAGGAACACCGGGGAGCTGTTTTTT. Amino acids: CASSGRGLRNTGELFF.

The V call is TRBV7-6, the J call TRBJ2-2; TRBD2 aligns across 12 bases. CDR3 length: 16 residues. Trimming cost V 4 bases and J 4 bases; bases outside gene matches: 4. Germline V CDR1 and CDR2: SGHVS, FNYEAQ. The CDR3 nucleotides read TGTGCCAGCAGCTCGCCGGGACTAGCGGGCACCGGGGAGCTGTTTTTT. This encodes CASSSPGLAGTGELFF.

The chain couples TRBV5-1 to TRBJ1-2; 7 bases match TRBD1. J gave up 4 bases and V 5 bases, and 8 bases lay outside the gene matches. Germline V CDR1 and CDR2: SGHRS, YFSETQ. The CDR3 spans 14 residues. The CDR3: CASSLTGEVYGYTF. The CDR3 nucleotides read TGCGCCAGCAGTCTCACAGGGGAGGTCTATGGCTACACCTTC.

The genes are TRBV18 and TRBJ2-7; possibly TRBD1 for D (6 bases). CDR1 is KGHSH and CDR2 is LQKENI in the germline V gene. The CDR3 has 13 amino acids. V was shortened by 5 bases and J by 3 bases, with 11 bases between the two germline ends. The CDR3, as DNA: TGTGCCAGCTCATCGACAGGAAGCTACGAGCAGTACTTC. It yields the protein CASSSTGSYEQYF.

V gene TRBV14 combines with J gene TRBJ2-5; tentatively, D is TRBD2 (6 bases). The V end lost 4 bases, the J end lost 3 bases, and 9 bases lay between the germline ends. The CDR3 has 13 residues. The V gene's germline CDR1 is SGHDN and CDR2 FVKESK. CDR3: CASSPGGEETQYF. The CDR3 nucleotides read TGTGCCAGCAGCCCCGGGGGAGAAGAGACCCAGTACTTC. The whole variable domain, remainder taken from reference TRBV14 and TRBJ2-5, is EAGVTQFPSHSVIEKGQTVTLRCDPISGHDNLYWYRRVMGKEIKFLLHFVKESKQDESGMPNNRFLAERTGGTYSTLKVQPAELEDSGVYFCASSPGGEETQYFGPGTRLLVL.